This T cell receptor beta chain was observed in a study of identical twins. The CDR3 length is 15 residues. Deletions cut 1 base from V and 4 bases from J, with 16 bases between. Germline V gene lookup returns CDR1 DFQATT and CDR2 SNEGSKA (reference sequence). This clonotype ranks as medium-sized (0.01 to 0.1%). Template switching, a step in the protocol, added a universal primer site, and cDNA carried unique molecular identifiers. TCRdb re-analysed the 5' RACE reads in MiXCR, keeping a single row per CDR3 protein. The sample includes a few hundred thousand distinct CDR3 sequences, under 12% of them seen just once.

The chain couples TRBV20-1 to TRBJ1-1; TRBD1 might be the D (6 bases). The sample comprised memory T cells sorted from blood. The receptor's source is a man between 50 and 59 years old in good health. The CDR3 loop reads CSARATEGVGTEAFF. The CDR3 nucleotides are TGCAGTGCTAGAGCGACTGAGGGGGTAGGCACTGAAGCTTTCTTT.